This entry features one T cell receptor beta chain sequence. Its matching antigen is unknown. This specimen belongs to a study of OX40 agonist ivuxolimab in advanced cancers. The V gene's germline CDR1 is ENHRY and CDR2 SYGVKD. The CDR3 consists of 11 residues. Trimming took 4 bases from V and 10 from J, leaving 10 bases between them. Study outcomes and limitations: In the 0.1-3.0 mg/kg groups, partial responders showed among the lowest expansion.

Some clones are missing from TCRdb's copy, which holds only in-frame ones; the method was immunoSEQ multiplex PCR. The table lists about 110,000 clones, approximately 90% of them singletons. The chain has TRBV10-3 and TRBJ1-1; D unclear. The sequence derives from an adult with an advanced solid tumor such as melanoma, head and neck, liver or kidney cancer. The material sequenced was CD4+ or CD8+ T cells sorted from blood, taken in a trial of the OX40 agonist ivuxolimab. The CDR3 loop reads CAISVKEIAFF. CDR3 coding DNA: TGTGCCATCAGTGTCAAGGAGATAGCTTTCTTT.